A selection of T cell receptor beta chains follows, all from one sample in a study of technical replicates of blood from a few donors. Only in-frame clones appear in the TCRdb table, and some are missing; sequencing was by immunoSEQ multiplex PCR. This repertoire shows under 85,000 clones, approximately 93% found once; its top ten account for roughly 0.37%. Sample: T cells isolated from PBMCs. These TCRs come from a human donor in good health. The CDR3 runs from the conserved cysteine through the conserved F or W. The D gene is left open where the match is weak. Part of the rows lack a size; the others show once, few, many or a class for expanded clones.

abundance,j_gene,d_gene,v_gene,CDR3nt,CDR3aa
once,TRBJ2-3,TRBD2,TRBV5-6,TGTGTCAGCAGCTCAAATAGCGGGATCCGCACAGATACGCAGTATTTT,CVSSSNSGIRTDTQYF
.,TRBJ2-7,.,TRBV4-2,TGTGCCAGCAGCCACTTGGGGGGCTACGAGCAGTACTTC,CASSHLGGYEQYF
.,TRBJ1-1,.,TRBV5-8,TGTGCCAGCAGCTTAACAGGGTACGGAGCTTTCTTT,CASSLTGYGAFF
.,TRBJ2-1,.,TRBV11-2,TGTGCCAGCAGCTCCGTAGCGGTATACAATGAGCAGTTCTTC,CASSSVAVYNEQFF
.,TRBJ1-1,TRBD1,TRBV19,TGTGCCAGTAGCCCCGACGCGGGACAGCCACGGGCTTTCTTT,CASSPDAGQPRAFF
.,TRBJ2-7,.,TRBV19,TGTGCCAGTAGTATGAGCCCGTCCTACGAGCAGTACTTC,CASSMSPSYEQYF
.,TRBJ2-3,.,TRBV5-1,TGCGCCAGCAGCGAACAGGGAACGCAGTATTTT,CASSEQGTQYF
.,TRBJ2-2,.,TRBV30,TGTGCCTGGATTCATTTCGGACAGAACACCGGGGAGCTGTTTTTT,CAWIHFGQNTGELFF
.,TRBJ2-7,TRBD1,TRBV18,TGTGCCAGCTCCCCTTACCCCCGGGGGACAGGGGCCTACGAGCAGTACTTC,CASSPYPRGTGAYEQYF
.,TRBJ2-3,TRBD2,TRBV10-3,TGTGCCATCAGTGAGTCTAGCGGGACGACAGATACGCAGTATTTT,CAISESSGTTDTQYF
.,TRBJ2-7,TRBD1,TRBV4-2,TGTGCCAGCAGCCAAGAACAGGGGGCTTACGAGCAGTACTTC,CASSQEQGAYEQYF
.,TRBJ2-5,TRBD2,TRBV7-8,TGTGCCAGCAGCTTGCTAGCGGGAGGCAGGGAGACCCAGTACTTC,CASSLLAGGRETQYF
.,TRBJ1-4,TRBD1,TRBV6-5,TGTGCCAGCAGCAGGGGGCTAGGTAATGAAAAACTGTTTTTT,CASSRGLGNEKLFF
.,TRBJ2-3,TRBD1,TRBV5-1,TGCGCCAGTGACAGGGGATCTGGAGATACGCAGTATTTT,CASDRGSGDTQYF
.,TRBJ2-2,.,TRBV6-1,TGTGCCAGCAGACTCTTACAGGGAAGCGGGGAGCTGTTTTTT,CASRLLQGSGELFF
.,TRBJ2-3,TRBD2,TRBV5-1,TGCGCCAGCAGCTTGGGACTAGCGGGCCCCAGCACAGATACGCAGTATTTT,CASSLGLAGPSTDTQYF
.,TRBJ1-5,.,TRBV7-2,TGTGCCAGCAGTCGAAGGGGGAGAGATCAGCCCCAGCATTTT,CASSRRGRDQPQHF
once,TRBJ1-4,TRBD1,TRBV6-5,TGTGCCAGTGGGACAGGCAAGATATCTGAAAAACTGTTTTTT,CASGTGKISEKLFF
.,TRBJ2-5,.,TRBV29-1,TGCAGCGTTACCGGGAACCAAGAGACCCAGTACTTC,CSVTGNQETQYF
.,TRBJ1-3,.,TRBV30,TGTGCCTGGACTATCACAGCTGGAAACACCATATATTTT,CAWTITAGNTIYF
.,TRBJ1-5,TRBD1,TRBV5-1,TGCGCCAGCAGCTCTGACAGGGGCCCCAATCAGCCCCAGCATTTT,CASSSDRGPNQPQHF
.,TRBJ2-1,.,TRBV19,TGTGCCAGTAAAGCCAAGGACAGCTCCTACAATGAGCAGTTCTTC,CASKAKDSSYNEQFF
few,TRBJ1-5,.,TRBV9,TGTGCCAGCAGCGCGGGAGGGAATAGCAATCAGCCCCAGCATTTT,CASSAGGNSNQPQHF
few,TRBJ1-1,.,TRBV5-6,TGTGCCAGCAGCTATGCAGGACGGAGGATGGATGAAGCTTTCTTT,CASSYAGRRMDEAFF
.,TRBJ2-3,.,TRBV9,TGTGCCAGCAGCCTAAGAGGTAATAGCTACGCAGATACGCAGTATTTT,CASSLRGNSYADTQYF
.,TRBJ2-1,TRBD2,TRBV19,TGTGCCAGTAGTTTTTCAGGACTAGGTGCGAATGAGCAGTTCTTC,CASSFSGLGANEQFF
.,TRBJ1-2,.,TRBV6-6,TGTGCCAGCAGCGCCAGGGCCTACTATGGCTACACCTTC,CASSARAYYGYTF
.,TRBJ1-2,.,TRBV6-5,TGTGCCAGCAGTTACTCGAGGAATGGCTACACCTTC,CASSYSRNGYTF
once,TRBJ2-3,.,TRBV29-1,TGCAGCGTTGGAGACTTTAGCACAGATACGCAGTATTTT,CSVGDFSTDTQYF
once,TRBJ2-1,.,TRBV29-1,TGCAGCATCCAGACGGGTTGGCCCTACAATGAGCAGTTCTTC,CSIQTGWPYNEQFF
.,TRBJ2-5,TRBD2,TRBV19,TGTGCCAGTAACCCTACTAGCGGGAGAAGAGAGACCCAGTACTTC,CASNPTSGRRETQYF
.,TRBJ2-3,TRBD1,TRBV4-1,TGCGCCACACAGGGGGCTGAAGATACGCAGTATTTT,CATQGAEDTQYF
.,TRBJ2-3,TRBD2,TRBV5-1,TGCGCCAGCAGCTGGGGACTAGCGGGAGGAGGGACAGATACGCAGTATTTT,CASSWGLAGGGTDTQYF
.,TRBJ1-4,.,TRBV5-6,TGTGCCAGCAGCTTGGCTGGGACTGATGAAAAACTGTTTTTT,CASSLAGTDEKLFF
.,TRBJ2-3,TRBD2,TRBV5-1,TGCGCCAGCAGCTTTAGCGGGGTAGATACGCAGTATTTT,CASSFSGVDTQYF
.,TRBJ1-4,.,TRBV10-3,TGTGCCATCAGGCCATTCGGGTCAACTAATGAAAAACTGTTTTTT,CAIRPFGSTNEKLFF
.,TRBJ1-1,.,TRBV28,TGTGCCAGCTTTGGGAGAGAAGCTTTCTTT,CASFGREAFF
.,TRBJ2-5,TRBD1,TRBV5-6,TGTGCCAGCAGCTTCGGGACAGGGGGCATTGGGGAGACCCAGTACTTC,CASSFGTGGIGETQYF
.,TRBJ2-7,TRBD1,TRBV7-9,TGTGCCAGCAGCCATCCTGACAGGGCCTACGAGCAGTACTTC,CASSHPDRAYEQYF
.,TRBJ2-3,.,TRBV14,TGTGCCAGCAGCCAAAGACTCGGGAGTGTTACAGATACGCAGTATTTT,CASSQRLGSVTDTQYF
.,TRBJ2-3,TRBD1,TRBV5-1,TGCGCCAGCAGACCCGGGACAGGGGGTTTTTTAGATACGCAGTATTTT,CASRPGTGGFLDTQYF
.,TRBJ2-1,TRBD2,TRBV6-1,TGTGCCAGTCGAGGTAGCGGGAATTACAATGAGCAGTTCTTC,CASRGSGNYNEQFF
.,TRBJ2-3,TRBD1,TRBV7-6,TGTGCCAGCAGCGTGGGACAGAGGGTCACAGATACGCAGTATTTT,CASSVGQRVTDTQYF
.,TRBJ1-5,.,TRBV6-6,TGTGCCAGCAGTCCGGAGAATCAGCCCCAGCATTTT,CASSPENQPQHF
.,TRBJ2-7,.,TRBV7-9,TGTGCCAGCAGCCCCCTTGGACTGGAAGAGCAGTACTTC,CASSPLGLEEQYF
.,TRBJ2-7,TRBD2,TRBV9,TGTGCCAGCAGCCCCCGGACTAGCGCCACCGACGAGCAGTACTTC,CASSPRTSATDEQYF
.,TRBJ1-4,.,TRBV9,TGTGCCAGCAGCGTAGAGTCCGGGAGTTATGAAAAACTGTTTTTT,CASSVESGSYEKLFF
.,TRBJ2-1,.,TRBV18,TGTGCCAGCTCACAAGAGGACAGCCCCTACAATGAGCAGTTCTTC,CASSQEDSPYNEQFF
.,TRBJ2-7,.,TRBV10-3,TGTGCCATCAGTGATTCAGGCTTCGAGCAGTACTTC,CAISDSGFEQYF
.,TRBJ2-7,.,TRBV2,TGTGCCAGCAGTGAGGGGACTTTCTCCTACGAGCAGTACTTC,CASSEGTFSYEQYF
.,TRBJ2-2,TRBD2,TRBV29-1,TGCAGCTCCCGTATGGAAATAGCGGGAGGGGTGAACACCGGGGAGCTGTTTTTT,CSSRMEIAGGVNTGELFF
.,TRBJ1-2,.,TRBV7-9,TGTGCCAGCAGCTTAGCAACAGCCTATGGCTACACCTTC,CASSLATAYGYTF
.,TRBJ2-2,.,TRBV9,TGTGCCAGCAGCGTAGGAGGGAAGGCCGGGGAGCTGTTTTTT,CASSVGGKAGELFF
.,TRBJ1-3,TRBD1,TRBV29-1,TGCAGCGTGTCAGGGGGTAGTGGAAACACCATATATTTT,CSVSGGSGNTIYF